This T cell receptor (beta chain) originates from a study of blood T cells in healthy people across ages (dated by TCRdb to between 2014 and 2016). Regarding the study in general: In model experiments, roughly one uniquely barcoded TCR beta cDNA molecule per two T cells was captured by template switching. To track age-related changes in TCR beta repertoire diversity, the study relied on deep sequencing normalized with unique cDNA molecular identifiers. Four age groups were formed from the donors: young (average around 15 years), middle-aged (approximately 39), aged (roughly 58) and long-lived (about 80). To avoid experimental bias, donors of different ages were distributed randomly across sequencing lanes. Two additional independent replicas of 1 million unique cDNA reads from the same blood draw were analyzed for two donors (one aged 18 to 30 and one aged 80 or older).

The roughly 39 donors, aged roughly 6 to 95 years, were systemically healthy Caucasian individuals from Russia. Each donor gave roughly 9 milliliters of peripheral blood, drawn into EDTA-treated Vacutainer tubes. Ficoll-Paque density-gradient centrifugation was used to isolate PBMCs, with at least 6.5 million per sample. Total RNA was extracted from PBMCs with Trizol reagent, with at least 6 micrograms obtained per sample. The percentages of naive CD45RAhigh/CD27high T cells were determined by flow cytometry on a PBMC aliquot from every donor. Libraries were made using 5' RACE. These reads were obtained on an Illumina HiSeq 2500. A second PCR of about 7 to 12 cycles was run with a J-beta primer mix and a sample-barcoded 5' primer. A unique molecular identifier was introduced onto each TCR beta cDNA molecule by a template-switch 5' adaptor carrying 12 random nucleotides. Each sample yielded at least 3 million CDR3-containing paired-end reads. All of the RNA was converted into first-strand cDNA using the Mint cDNA synthesis kit, with a TRBC-specific oligonucleotide serving as the primer. Following uracil-DNA glycosylase treatment, a first 18-cycle PCR with universal primers M1SS and BC2_uni_R was performed on all cDNA. On the authors' methods: Each sample was normalized by randomly selecting 1 million high-quality reads, each carrying a distinct molecular identifier. Instead of being binned into consensus sequences, reads with shared molecular identifiers were discarded. MiTCR, with a Q25 quality threshold and the strictest error-elimination algorithm, was used for CDR3 identification, clonotype clustering and error correction. Lower-bound total TCR beta diversity was estimated with a nonparametric unseen species model using Euler transformation. TCRdb itself trimmed the public reads at Q25 with fastp, ran MiXCR and retained productive beta chains. One record per CDR3 amino acid sequence lists the most common genes and DNA. The V and J calls here are based on TCRdb, not the publication. This sample comprises 1.5 million to 2 million distinct CDR3 sequences, about 31% of them detected only once. The ten largest clones add up to approximately 10% of the sample.

The junction shows trimming of 3 bases on V and 7 bases on J, plus 14 bases between the germline ends. CDR1 and CDR2, looked up from the germline V gene (reference sequence), are LGHDT and YNNKEL. The CDR3 has 14 amino acids, counting the end cysteine and phenylalanine. Solely the CDR3 DNA is kept, with 42 bases framed from the first base. This clonotype was seen a single time. The antigen it recognizes is unknown. Qualities for individual bases were not recorded, and no much larger clone is one base off. A solitary read yields weak support. The full study reports these points: The percentage of naive T cells measured by flow cytometry correlated strongly with observed TCR beta diversity. The long-lived group showed more naive CD4+ T cells, fewer expanded clones and increased TCR diversity than the aged group, suggesting age selection. Estimates of total diversity based on one million sequenced T cells were regarded as lower bounds and as underestimates. As age increased, observed TCR beta diversity per million T cells dropped in a roughly linear way, and a significant reduction was already evident by age 40. Conclusive comparison of naive and antigen-experienced compartments was prevented by the profiling of bulk unsorted PBMCs. The CMV infection status of donors was not known, potentially confounding age-related changes in expanded clonotypes.

Source material: blood. The clonotype was recovered from a woman aged 25-40 years in good health. The chain links TRBV3-1 with TRBJ2-3; no D gene call is confident. At the DNA level, the sequence is TGTGCCAGCAGCCACCCCTTAGACGAAAATACGCAGTATTTT. It is translated as CASSHPLDENTQYF.